The rows below give T cell receptor beta chains drawn from one sample of a study of OX40 agonist ivuxolimab in advanced cancers. The table came from immunoSEQ multiplex PCR; TCRdb's copy has only in-frame clones and leaves some out. This sample has 80,000 or so clones, with more than 85% found just once. This specimen consisted of CD4+ or CD8+ T cells sorted from blood, obtained in a trial of the OX40 agonist ivuxolimab. These TCRs come from an adult with an advanced solid tumor such as melanoma, head and neck, liver or kidney cancer. The CDR3 runs from the conserved cysteine through the conserved F or W. The D gene is left open where the match is weak. Where a row states a size, it is once, few, many or the class of an expanded clone; other rows omit it.

J gene	D gene	V gene	clone size	CDR3 length	CDR3 protein
TRBJ2-5	-	TRBV5-1	-	15	CASSLLGVEQETQYF
TRBJ2-7	TRBD2	TRBV6-4	-	15	CASSPASGRGYEQYF
TRBJ2-7	TRBD2	TRBV5-5	-	15	CASSLALAGTYEQYF
TRBJ1-5	TRBD1	TRBV6-1	-	14	CASRQGASNQPQHF
TRBJ2-3	-	TRBV5-8	-	13	CASRISGTDTQYF
TRBJ1-1	-	TRBV5-1	-	12	CASSQGTVEAFF
TRBJ2-3	TRBD2	TRBV11-2	-	17	CASSLDGGGGPRGTQYF
TRBJ2-7	-	TRBV6-1	-	13	CASSQAGPYEQYF
TRBJ1-2	TRBD1	TRBV6-1	once	14	CASSGTGGAYGYTF
TRBJ2-1	-	TRBV6-6	-	15	CASSRTGMTYNEQFF
TRBJ2-7	-	TRBV7-2	-	17	CASSPSGRGTPSYEQYF
TRBJ1-5	-	TRBV5-1	-	12	CASSREGQPQHF
TRBJ1-1	-	TRBV15	-	10	CAVRNTEAFF
TRBJ2-7	TRBD1	TRBV6-5	-	15	CASRPDRVLLHEQYF
TRBJ2-1	-	TRBV27	-	12	CASSLLKGTAFF
TRBJ1-2	TRBD1	TRBV5-1	-	15	CASSLVGQANYGYTF
TRBJ1-6	-	TRBV27	-	17	CASSLYLGRRNNSPLHF
TRBJ1-5	TRBD1	TRBV6-6	-	15	CASSYEGARNQPQHF
TRBJ2-2	-	TRBV5-1	-	14	CASSSDAILGELFF
TRBJ1-5	TRBD1	TRBV2	-	14	CASSGQGSNQPQHF
TRBJ1-2	-	TRBV10-3	-	14	CAISVGGEEYGYTF
TRBJ2-7	-	TRBV30	-	15	CAWTPRDRPSYEQYF
TRBJ2-5	TRBD2	TRBV2	few	16	CASSVLPGTGGETQYF
TRBJ2-5	TRBD2	TRBV6-1	few	14	CASSEAWGGETQYF
TRBJ2-7	TRBD1	TRBV30	-	15	CAWMPGTGFAYEQYF
TRBJ2-7	TRBD2	TRBV5-1	-	16	CASSPGLAGGRYEQYF
TRBJ1-2	-	TRBV7-9	-	13	CASSLEGDYGYTF
TRBJ1-5	TRBD1	TRBV27	-	18	CASSTKGQGWLGNQPQHF
TRBJ1-5	TRBD1	TRBV7-3	-	17	CASSLARTGTGNQPQHF
TRBJ2-7	TRBD1	TRBV5-1	-	15	CASSLGGQDSYEQYF
TRBJ2-7	-	TRBV6-6	-	14	CASSPRQASYEQYF
TRBJ2-1	TRBD2	TRBV7-2	-	14	CASSQYRAGGMQFF
TRBJ1-5	-	TRBV5-1	-	16	CASSLAGIDEGQPQHF
TRBJ1-1	-	TRBV5-4	-	12	CASRGVNTEAFF
TRBJ2-5	TRBD2	TRBV23-1	-	14	CASAGGRARETQYF
TRBJ2-3	-	TRBV5-1	-	11	CASSLDDTQYF
TRBJ1-6	-	TRBV15	-	13	CATSRAAGSPLHF
TRBJ2-5	-	TRBV7-9	-	13	CASSFGVQETQYF
TRBJ1-1	-	TRBV7-6	-	15	CASSSIPGENTEAFF
TRBJ2-2	-	TRBV5-1	-	13	CASSLKGSGELFF
TRBJ2-5	-	TRBV5-1	-	17	CASSLAVGSGKQETQYF
TRBJ2-7	-	TRBV7-6	few	15	CASSLASGGGYEQYF
TRBJ1-2	TRBD1	TRBV5-1	-	14	CASSGRTGNYGYTF
TRBJ2-3	-	TRBV30	-	12	CASQENTDTQYF